This TCR beta chain comes out of a study of cytomegalovirus exposure and HLA in healthy donors. Study at large: Of the donors genotyped, several hundred in all, about 80% fell in the Caucasian-associated ancestry cluster.

A multiplex PCR was run with 60 Vbeta primers and 13 Jbeta primers. Here immunoSEQ multiplex PCR was the method, and the copy in TCRdb shows in-frame clones only, minus some. The table shows 150,000 to 200,000 clones, with 80% to 85% occurring only once. This CDR3 is 15 amino acids long. The V gene lost 4 bases and the J gene lost 1 base, with 10 bases spanning the gap. The germline V gene encodes CDR1 SGHVS and CDR2 FNYEAQ. Note on this clone: The antigen remains undetermined.

Overall study findings and caveats: Later genetic work tied a missense DCLRE1C variant to beta-chain V and J trimming. Investigators reported 150 to 200 TCR beta chains as tied to cytomegalovirus. Later analysis suggested most CMV-associated TCR beta chains were HLA-restricted.

The sequencing input was PBMCs. V and J are TRBV7-6 and TRBJ2-2; unclear D gene. The TCR was taken from a woman in her thirties or forties in good health and CMV-seronegative. CDR3 sequence: CASSSRERNTGELFF. The CDR3 region has the DNA TGTGCCAGCAGCTCGCGCGAGAGGAACACCGGGGAGCTGTTTTTT.